Detailed here is one T cell receptor beta chain. The antigen is not known. The J segment lost 6 bases and the V segment lost 7 bases, leaving 3 bases of the junction unmatched. CDR3 length equals 13 residues. CDR1 is GTSNPN, CDR2 SVGIG, per germline (reference sequence). This table comes from immunoSEQ multiplex PCR, and its TCRdb copy is limited to in-frame clones, with some not included. This sample has about 140,000 clones; almost 85% occur once, and the top ten carry just under 30%. This sample stems from a study of cytomegalovirus exposure and HLA in healthy donors. About the study: In a later analysis, the roughly 130 validation repertoires were reported to have used the same platform as the roughly 600 first-cohort repertoires. Study-level findings and limits: The investigators catalogued 164 TCR beta chains as cytomegalovirus-associated. According to a subsequent analysis, TCR clusters from the first cohort were inclined to appear together in the roughly 110 validation repertoires.

The sequenced material came from PBMCs. The TCR originated in a man aged 30 to 45 in good health and CMV-seropositive. The chain is built from TRBV30 and TRBJ2-3; 14 bases agree with TRBD2. Here the CDR3 DNA reads TGTGCCTCGACTAGCGGGAGGGGGGATACGCAGTATTTT. This gives the protein CASTSGRGDTQYF. Full variable domain (outside the CDR3, taken from reference TRBV30 and TRBJ2-3): SQTIHQWPATLVQPVGSPLSLECTVEGTSNPNLYWYRQAAGRGLQLLFYSVGIGQISSEVPQNLSASRPQDRQFILSSKKLLLSDSGFYLCASTSGRGDTQYFGPGTRLTVL.